The 5 T cell receptor beta chains listed next were all sequenced from one sample in a study of blood T cell repertoires in COVID-19. Produced via immunoSEQ multiplex PCR; TCRdb's table is partial and in-frame only. This table has roughly 160,000 clones, approximately 90% appearing once. Sequenced material: peripheral blood. Source of these receptors: a man younger than 35 with acute or convalescent COVID-19.

The chain joins TRBV2 to TRBJ1-2, with D unclear. Germline V CDR1 and CDR2: SNHLY, FYNNEI. Trimming left V 2 bases short and J 8 bases short, with 6 bases between. This CDR3 is 11 amino acids long. CDR3 in DNA: TGTGCCAGCAGTGAATGGGAGGGCTACACCTTC. Its protein is CASSEWEGYTF. Together with reference TRBV2 and TRBJ1-2, the CDR3 gives the full variable domain: EPEVTQTPSHQVTQMGQEVILRCVPISNHLYFYWYRQILGQKVEFLVSFYNNEISEKSEIFDDQFSVERPDGSNFTLKIRSTKLEDSAMYFCASSEWEGYTFGSGTRLTVV.

This chain links TRBV19 with TRBJ1-2; 9 bases line up with TRBD1. J lost 4 bases, V lost 5 bases, and 8 bases had no gene match. This CDR3 region has 15 residues. Per the germline V gene, CDR1 is LNHDA and CDR2 is SQIVND (reference sequence). The DNA of the CDR3 is TGTGCCAGTAGTCCGGGGACAGGGCTTACCTATGGCTACACCTTC. Translating gives CASSPGTGLTYGYTF.

The chain combines TRBV10-3 with TRBJ1-1; D gene ambiguous. The CDR3 length is 14 residues. CDR1 ENHRY and CDR2 SYGVKD come from the germline V gene. V was pared by 0 bases and J by 2 bases, with 7 bases between. The CDR3 nucleotides read TGTGCCATCAGTGAGTCGGTAGCTAACACTGAAGCTTTCTTT. This gives the protein CAISESVANTEAFF.

This clone has only a few counts. This chain joins TRBV7-9 and TRBJ1-6; D is ambiguous. The CDR3 loop spans 18 amino acids. Germline-derived CDR1 and CDR2 are SEHNR and FQNEAQ (reference sequence). The germline V and J ends were trimmed by 5 bases and 0 bases, with 17 bases remaining between them. CDR3 residues: CASSPAGWGGSYNSPLHF. The CDR3 DNA follows: TGTGCCAGCAGCCCCGCAGGCTGGGGAGGCTCCTATAATTCACCCCTCCACTTT.

The chain has TRBV11-2 and TRBJ2-1; the match to TRBD2 covers 10 bases. Trimming at V came to 1 base and at J to 7 bases, leaving 10 bases not matched to a gene. CDR3 size: 17 residues. Per the germline V gene, CDR1 is SGHAT and CDR2 is FQNNGV. CDR3 region: CASSLGLAGAYRNEQFF. The CDR3 region has the DNA TGTGCCAGCAGCTTAGGGCTAGCGGGGGCTTATCGTAATGAGCAGTTCTTC.